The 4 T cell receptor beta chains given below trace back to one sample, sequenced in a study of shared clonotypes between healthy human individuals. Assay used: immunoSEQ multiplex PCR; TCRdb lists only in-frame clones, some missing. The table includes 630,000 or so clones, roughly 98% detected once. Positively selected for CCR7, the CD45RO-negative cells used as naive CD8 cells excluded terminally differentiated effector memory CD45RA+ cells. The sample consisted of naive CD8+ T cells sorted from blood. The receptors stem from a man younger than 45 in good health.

The CDR3 nucleotides are TGTGCCAGCAGGGAGTGGGGGTTAGGCAATCAGCCCCAGCATTTT. Its translation: CASREWGLGNQPQHF. J is TRBJ1-5 and V is TRBV5-6; possibly TRBD1 for D (5 bases). This CDR3 has 15 residues. Deletions cut 5 bases from V and 2 bases from J, with 14 bases between. CDR1 and CDR2 (germline): SGHDT, YYEEEE.

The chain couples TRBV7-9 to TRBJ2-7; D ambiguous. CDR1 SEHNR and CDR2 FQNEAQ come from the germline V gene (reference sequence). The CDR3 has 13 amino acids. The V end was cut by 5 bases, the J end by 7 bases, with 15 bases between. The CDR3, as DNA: TGTGCCAGCAGCCCTCAATCCTCGAGGGAGCAGTACTTC. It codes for CASSPQSSREQYF. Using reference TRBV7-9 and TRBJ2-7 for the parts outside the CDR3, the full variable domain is DTGVSQNPRHKITKRGQNVTFRCDPISEHNRLYWYRQTLGQGPEFLTYFQNEAQLEKSRLLSDRFSAERPKGSFSTLEIQRTEQGDSAMYLCASSPQSSREQYFGPGTRLTVT.

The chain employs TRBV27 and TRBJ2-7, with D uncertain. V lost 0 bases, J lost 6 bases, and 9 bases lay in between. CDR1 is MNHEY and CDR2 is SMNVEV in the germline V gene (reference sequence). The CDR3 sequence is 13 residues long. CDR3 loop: CASSLSGPSEQYF. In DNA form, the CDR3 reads TGTGCCAGCAGTTTATCAGGGCCGTCCGAGCAGTACTTC.

This chain's CDR3 is CASSKRGLRLDTQYF. As DNA, the CDR3 is TGTGCCAGCAGCAAAAGGGGCCTGAGGTTGGATACGCAGTATTTT. The chain recombines TRBV14 with TRBJ2-3, with D possibly TRBD1 on 5 matching bases. V dropped 5 bases and J dropped 6 bases, with 18 bases sitting between them. CDR1 is SGHDN and CDR2 is FVKESK in the germline V gene. CDR3 size: 15 residues.